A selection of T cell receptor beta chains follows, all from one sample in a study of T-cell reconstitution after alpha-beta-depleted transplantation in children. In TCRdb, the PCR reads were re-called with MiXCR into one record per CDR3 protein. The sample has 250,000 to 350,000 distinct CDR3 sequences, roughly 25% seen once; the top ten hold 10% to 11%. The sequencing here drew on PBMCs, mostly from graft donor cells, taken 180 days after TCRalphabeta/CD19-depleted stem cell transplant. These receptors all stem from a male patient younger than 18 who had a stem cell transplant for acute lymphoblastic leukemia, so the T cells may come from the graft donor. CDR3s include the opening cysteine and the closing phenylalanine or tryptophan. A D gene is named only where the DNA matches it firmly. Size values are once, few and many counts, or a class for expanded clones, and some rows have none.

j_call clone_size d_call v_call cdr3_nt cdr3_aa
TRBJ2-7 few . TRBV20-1 TGCAGTGCTAACCCCGGCTACGAGCAGTACTTC CSANPGYEQYF
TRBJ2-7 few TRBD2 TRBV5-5 TGTGCCAGCAGCAGGCGGGAGGTCCAGTCCTACGAGCAGTACTTC CASSRREVQSYEQYF
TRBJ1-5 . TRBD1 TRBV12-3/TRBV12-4 TGTGCCAGTTCTATCCGGGACAGGGATAATCAGCCCCAGCATTTT CASSIRDRDNQPQHF
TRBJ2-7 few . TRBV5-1 TGCGCCAGCAGCTTGGCCAAGGGTACTTCTTACGAGCAGTACTTC CASSLAKGTSYEQYF
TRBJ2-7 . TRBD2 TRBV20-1 TGCAGTGCTAGAGTAGCGGGAGGGCCAGCCTACGAGCAGTACTTC CSARVAGGPAYEQYF
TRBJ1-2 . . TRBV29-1 TGCAGCGTAGAGGACACCAACTATGGCTACACCTTC CSVEDTNYGYTF
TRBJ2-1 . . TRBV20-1 TGCAGTGCCCGGAAGGGGGACAATGAGCAGTTCTTC CSARKGDNEQFF
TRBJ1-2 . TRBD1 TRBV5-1 TGCGCCAGCAGCCGAGGACAGGGGCGTAGTAACTATGGCTACACCTTC CASSRGQGRSNYGYTF
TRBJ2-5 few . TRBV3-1 TGTGCCAGCAGCCAAGTAGAGCCGGGGACCCAGTACTTC CASSQVEPGTQYF
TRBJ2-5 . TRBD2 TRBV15 TGTGCCACCCGAGAGCGGGAGGGGAGAGAGACCCAGTACTTC CATREREGRETQYF
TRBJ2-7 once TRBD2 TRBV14 TGTGCCAGCAGCCAAGGTACTAGCGGGAGGGCCAAGGACAACGAGCAGTACTTC CASSQGTSGRAKDNEQYF
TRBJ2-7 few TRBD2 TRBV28 TGTGCCAGCAGTTCTCCCGGGACTAGCGGTTACGAGCAGTACTTC CASSSPGTSGYEQYF
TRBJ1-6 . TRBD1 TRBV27 TGTGCCAGCAGTCGGACAGGGAGGGGTTCACCCCTCCACTTT CASSRTGRGSPLHF
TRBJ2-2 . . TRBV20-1 TGCAGTGCTAGGCGACTCCCAAGGGGGGAGCTGTTTTTT CSARRLPRGELFF
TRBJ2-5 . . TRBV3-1 TGTGCCAGCAGCGCCCACAGGGTTGCCCAGTACTTC CASSAHRVAQYF
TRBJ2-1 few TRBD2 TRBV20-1 TGCAGTGCTAGAGTTACTAGCGGGAGTAGCAATGAGCAGTTCTTC CSARVTSGSSNEQFF
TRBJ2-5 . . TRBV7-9 TGTGCCAGCAGCTTCCGGAACGGTCGCGGGACCCAGTACTTC CASSFRNGRGTQYF
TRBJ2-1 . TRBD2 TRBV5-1 TGCGCCAGCAGCTCCTCGGAGGGAGGGCCCTACAATGAGCAGTTCTTC CASSSSEGGPYNEQFF
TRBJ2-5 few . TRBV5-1 TGCGCCAGCAGCTTGCGGGCCCAAGAGACCCAGTACTTC CASSLRAQETQYF
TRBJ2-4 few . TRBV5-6 TGTGCCAGCAGCTTGGGGGGACTCTTAGCCAAAAACATTCAGTACTTC CASSLGGLLAKNIQYF
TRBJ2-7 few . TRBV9 TGTGCCAGCAGCGTTGCAGTCGGGTCCTACGAGCAGTACTTC CASSVAVGSYEQYF
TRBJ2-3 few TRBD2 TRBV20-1 TGCAGTGCTGCCAGACTAGCGGGAGGGACCACAGATACGCAGTATTTT CSAARLAGGTTDTQYF
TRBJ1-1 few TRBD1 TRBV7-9 TGTGCCAGCAGCTTGTTACCAGGACAGGGATGGAGCACTGAAGCTTTCTTT CASSLLPGQGWSTEAFF
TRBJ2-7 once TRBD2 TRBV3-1 TGTGCCAGCAGCCCATTCGGACTAGCGGGAATCTACGAGCAGTACTTC CASSPFGLAGIYEQYF
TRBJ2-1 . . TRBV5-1 TGCGCCAGCAGCTTCTACCAACATATCAATGAGCAGTTCTTC CASSFYQHINEQFF
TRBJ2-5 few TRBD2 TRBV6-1 TGTGCCAGCAGTACCACTAGCGGGAGGGTGGGGGAGACCCAGTACTTC CASSTTSGRVGETQYF
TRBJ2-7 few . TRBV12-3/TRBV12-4 TGTGCCAGCAGTTTATCGGTCCCCTACGAGCAGTACTTC CASSLSVPYEQYF
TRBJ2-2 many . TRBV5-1 TGCGCCAGCAGCCGTGGGGGAGAGCCCGGGGAGCTGTTTTTT CASSRGGEPGELFF
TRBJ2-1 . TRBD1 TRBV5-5 TGTGCCAGCAGCTTGGAGCCAGGGGGTCTGAGCTCCTACAATGAGCAGTTCTTC CASSLEPGGLSSYNEQFF